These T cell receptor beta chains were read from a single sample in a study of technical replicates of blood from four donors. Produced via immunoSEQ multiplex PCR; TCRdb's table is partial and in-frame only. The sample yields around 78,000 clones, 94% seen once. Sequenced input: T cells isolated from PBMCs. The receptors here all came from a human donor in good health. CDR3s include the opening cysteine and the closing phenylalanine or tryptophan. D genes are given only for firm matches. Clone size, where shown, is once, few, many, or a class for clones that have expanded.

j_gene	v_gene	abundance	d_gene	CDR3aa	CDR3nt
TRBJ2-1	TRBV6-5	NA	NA	CASSQGKERFF	TGTGCCAGCAGTCAGGGAAAGGAAAGATTCTTC
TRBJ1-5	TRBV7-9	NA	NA	CASSLRGPQHF	TGTGCCAGCAGCTTACGCGGGCCCCAGCATTTT
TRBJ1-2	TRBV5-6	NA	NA	CASSRGGRGGYGYTF	TGTGCCAGCAGCCGGGGTGGAAGGGGAGGCTATGGCTACACCTTC
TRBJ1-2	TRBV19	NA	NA	CASSSETAYGYTF	TGTGCCAGTAGTAGCGAGACAGCCTATGGCTACACCTTC
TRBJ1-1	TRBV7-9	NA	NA	CASSLNTEAFF	TGTGCCAGCAGCCTAAACACTGAAGCTTTCTTT
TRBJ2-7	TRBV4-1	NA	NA	CASSQRGGTVTYEQYF	TGCGCCAGCAGCCAACGCGGAGGGACCGTGACCTACGAGCAGTACTTC
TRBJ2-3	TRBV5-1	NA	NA	CASSLIPGSTDTQYF	TGCGCCAGCAGCTTGATTCCAGGGAGCACAGATACGCAGTATTTT
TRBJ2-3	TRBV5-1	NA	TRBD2	CASSWTSGRNIGPTDTQYF	TGCGCCAGCAGCTGGACTAGCGGGAGAAACATAGGCCCAACAGATACGCAGTATTTT
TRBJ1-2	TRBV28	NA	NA	CASRLGRTYGYTF	TGTGCCAGCAGGCTGGGGCGTACTTATGGCTACACCTTC
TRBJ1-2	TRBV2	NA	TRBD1	CASTAGQGAYGYTF	TGTGCCAGCACGGCGGGACAGGGGGCTTATGGCTACACCTTC
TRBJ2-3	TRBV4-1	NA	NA	CASSQSLTSTDTQYF	TGCGCCAGCAGCCAGAGCCTGACTAGCACAGATACGCAGTATTTT
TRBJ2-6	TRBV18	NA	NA	CASSPTGTGANVLTF	TGTGCCAGCTCACCTACAGGGACTGGGGCCAACGTCCTGACTTTC
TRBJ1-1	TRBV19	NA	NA	CASSQHYEAFF	TGTGCCAGTAGTCAACACTATGAAGCTTTCTTT
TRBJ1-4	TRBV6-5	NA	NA	CASSSMRYGENLFF	TGTGCCAGCAGTTCTATGCGGTACGGGGAAAATCTGTTTTTT
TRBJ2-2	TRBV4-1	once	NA	CASSQEGYSVAITNTGELFF	TGCGCCAGCAGCCAAGAGGGGTATAGCGTCGCAATCACGAACACCGGGGAGCTGTTTTTT
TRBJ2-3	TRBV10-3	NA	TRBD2	CATRGLATDTQYF	TGTGCCACCCGGGGACTAGCAACAGATACGCAGTATTTT
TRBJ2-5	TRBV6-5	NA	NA	CASTNYQETQYF	TGTGCCAGCACTAATTACCAAGAGACCCAGTACTTC
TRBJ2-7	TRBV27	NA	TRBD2	CASSLYTSGRWGYEQYF	TGTGCCAGCAGTTTATATACTAGCGGGAGGTGGGGATACGAGCAGTACTTC
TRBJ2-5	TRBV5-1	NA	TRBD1	CASSLSGGTQETQYF	TGCGCCAGCAGCTTGTCAGGGGGTACCCAAGAGACCCAGTACTTC
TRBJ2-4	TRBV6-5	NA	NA	CASSYSKLALTNRCHF	TGTGCCAGCAGTTACTCGAAATTAGCGCTAACTAACCGGTGTCACTTC
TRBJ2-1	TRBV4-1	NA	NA	CATSFGAGTRVNEQFF	TGCGCCACCAGTTTTGGGGCGGGAACAAGGGTCAATGAGCAGTTCTTC